This T cell receptor (beta chain) was found in a study of CD8 T cells in ankylosing spondylitis (dated by TCRdb to the late 2010s). A note on the overall study: The study set out to find disease-linked TCR variants by profiling T cell receptor beta repertoires in ankylosing spondylitis patients and healthy donors. In total, the full study cohort was made up of 108 healthy donors and roughly 27 ankylosing spondylitis patients. Peripheral blood was sampled, and synovial fluid was also collected from ankylosing spondylitis patients. Overall study outcomes, separate from this receptor: Blood from ankylosing spondylitis patients appeared to be characterized by a TCR beta motif composed of about 8 highly homologous amino acid variants. The disease-linked clones were reported to be significantly enriched in matched synovial fluid samples from ankylosing spondylitis patients. The disease-linked clones showed a CD8+ phenotype and occurred at relatively low frequencies in peripheral blood. Some motif variants had previously been reported in the synovial fluid and blood of reactive arthritis patients, which suggests shared mechanisms of disease initiation.

The instrument was an Illumina HiSeq 2500. Quantitative 5'-RACE with molecular barcodes was the method used to prepare the TCR beta libraries. On the authors' methods: Disease-linked TCR variants were identified with a new computational method built on a probabilistic model of VDJ rearrangement. TCRdb cleaned the public reads at Q25 with fastp, built clones with MiXCR and kept in-frame beta chains. CDR3 protein duplicates are merged, each entry listing the most common genes and DNA. TCRdb, not the authors, supplied the V and J calls. The sample data list roughly 160,000 distinct CDR3 sequences, and roughly 10% of these were observed just once. The ten top clones hold roughly 16% of the sample. Counted from cysteine to phenylalanine, this CDR3 has 16 amino acids. Only the CDR3 region is kept as DNA, spanning 48 bases read in frame from base 1. Trimming removed 0 bases from V and 1 base from J; the gene matches leave 6 bases unexplained. CDR1 and CDR2 were assigned from the germline V gene (reference sequence) as GTSNPN and SVGIG.

With respect to this clonotype: The antigen it recognizes is unknown. Qualities for individual bases were not recorded, and no much larger clone is one base off.

This sequence uses TRBV30 and TRBJ2-3, with 8 central nucleotides matching TRBD2. Sequenced material: blood, either unsorted or a sorted T cell fraction (not recorded which). The receptor comes from a female donor with ankylosing spondylitis or in good health (not recorded which). The nucleotide sequence is TGTGCCTGGAGTGTACCCGGGAGGGCTGGCACAGATACGCAGTATTTT. The resulting protein is CAWSVPGRAGTDTQYF.